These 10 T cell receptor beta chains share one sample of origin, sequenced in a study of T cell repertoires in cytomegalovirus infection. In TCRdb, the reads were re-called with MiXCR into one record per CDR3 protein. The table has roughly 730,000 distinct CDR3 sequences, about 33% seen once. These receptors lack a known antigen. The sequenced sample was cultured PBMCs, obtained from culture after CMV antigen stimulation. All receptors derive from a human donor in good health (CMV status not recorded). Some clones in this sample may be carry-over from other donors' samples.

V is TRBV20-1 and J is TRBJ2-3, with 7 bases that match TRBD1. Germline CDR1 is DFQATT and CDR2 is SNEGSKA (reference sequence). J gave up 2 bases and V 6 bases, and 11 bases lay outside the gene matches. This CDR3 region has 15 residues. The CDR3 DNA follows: TGCAGTGCCGAATCGGACAGGTTTTTCACAGATACGCAGTATTTT. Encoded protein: CSAESDRFFTDTQYF.

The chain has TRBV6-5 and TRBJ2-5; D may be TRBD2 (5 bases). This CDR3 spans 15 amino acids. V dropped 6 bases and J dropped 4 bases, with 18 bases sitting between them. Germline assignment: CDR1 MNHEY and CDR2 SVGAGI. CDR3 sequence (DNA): TGTGCCAGCAGCAATAGCGTCCAGATGGGAGAGACCCAGTACTTC. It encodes CASSNSVQMGETQYF.

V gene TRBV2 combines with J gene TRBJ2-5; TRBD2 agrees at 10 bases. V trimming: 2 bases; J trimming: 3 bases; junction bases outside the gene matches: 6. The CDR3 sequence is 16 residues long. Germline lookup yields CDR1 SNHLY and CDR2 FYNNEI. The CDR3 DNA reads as TGTGCCAGCAGTGAAATACAGCGGGGGGGTGAAGAGACCCAGTACTTC. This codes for CASSEIQRGGEETQYF. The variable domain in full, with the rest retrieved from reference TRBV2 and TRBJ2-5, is EPEVTQTPSHQVTQMGQEVILRCVPISNHLYFYWYRQILGQKVEFLVSFYNNEISEKSEIFDDQFSVERPDGSNFTLKIRSTKLEDSAMYFCASSEIQRGGEETQYFGPGTRLLVL.

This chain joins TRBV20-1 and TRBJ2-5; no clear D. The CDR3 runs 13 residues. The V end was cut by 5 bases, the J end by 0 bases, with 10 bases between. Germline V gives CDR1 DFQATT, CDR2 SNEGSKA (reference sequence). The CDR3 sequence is CSARSQYQETQYF. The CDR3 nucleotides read TGCAGTGCTCGGTCTCAGTACCAAGAGACCCAGTACTTC.

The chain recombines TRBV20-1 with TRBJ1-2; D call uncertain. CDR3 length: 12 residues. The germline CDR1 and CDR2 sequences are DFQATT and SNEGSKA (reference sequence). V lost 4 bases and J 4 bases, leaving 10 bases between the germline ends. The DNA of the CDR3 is TGCAGTGCTAAGACCTATACCTATGGCTACACCTTC. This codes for CSAKTYTYGYTF.

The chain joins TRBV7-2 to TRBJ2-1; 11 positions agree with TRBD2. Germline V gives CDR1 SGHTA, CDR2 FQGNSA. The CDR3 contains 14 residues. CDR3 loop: CVGGGPSGGNEQFF. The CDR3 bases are TGTGTGGGGGGGGGGCCTAGCGGGGGGAATGAGCAGTTCTTC.

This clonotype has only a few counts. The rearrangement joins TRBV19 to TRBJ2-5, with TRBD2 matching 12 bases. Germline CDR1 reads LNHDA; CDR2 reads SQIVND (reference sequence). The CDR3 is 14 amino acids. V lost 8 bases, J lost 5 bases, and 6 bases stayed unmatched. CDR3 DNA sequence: TGTGCCAGTGCACTAGCGGGAGGCGTGGAGACCCAGTACTTC. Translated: CASALAGGVETQYF. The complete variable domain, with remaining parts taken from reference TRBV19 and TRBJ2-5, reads DGGITQSPKYLFRKEGQNVTLSCEQNLNHDAMYWYRQDPGQGLRLIYYSQIVNDFQKGDIAEGYSVSREKKESFPLTVTSAQKNPTAFYLCASALAGGVETQYFGPGTRLLVL.

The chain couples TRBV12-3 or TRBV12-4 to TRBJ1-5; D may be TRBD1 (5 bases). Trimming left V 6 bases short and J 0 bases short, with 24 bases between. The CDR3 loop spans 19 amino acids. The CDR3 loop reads CASSQGDAPPDYSNQPQHF. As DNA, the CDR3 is TGTGCCAGCAGCCAAGGGGACGCCCCTCCTGATTATAGCAATCAGCCCCAGCATTTT.

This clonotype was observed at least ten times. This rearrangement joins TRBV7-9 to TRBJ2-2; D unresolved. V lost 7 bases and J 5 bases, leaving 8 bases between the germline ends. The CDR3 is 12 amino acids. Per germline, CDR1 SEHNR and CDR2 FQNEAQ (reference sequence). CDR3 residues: CASTLGTGELFF. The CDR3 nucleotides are TGTGCCAGCACCCTTGGGACCGGGGAGCTGTTTTTT.

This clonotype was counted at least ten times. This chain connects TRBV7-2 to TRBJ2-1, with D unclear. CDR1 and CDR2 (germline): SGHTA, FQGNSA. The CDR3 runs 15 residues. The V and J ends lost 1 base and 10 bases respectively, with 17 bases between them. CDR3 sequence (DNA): TGTGCCAGCAGCTTAGTATCGAGAAACCGTGGGGAGCAGTTCTTC. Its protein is CASSLVSRNRGEQFF.